This entry concerns a single TCR beta chain. The antigen it recognizes is unknown. Base qualities were left out, and no much larger clone turns up one base away. The meaning of the sample's time point label: baseline before first vaccination. Vaccinee samples were obtained from the UK trials COV001 and COV002, which included a single-blind randomized controlled phase 2/3 trial of AZD1222 (ChAdOx1 nCoV-19) in healthy adults. For TCRbeta chain sequencing, PBMC samples were collected from trial participants at day 0 and at day 28 after the second dose. These data originate in a study of T cell responses to AZD1222 COVID-19 vaccine (dated by TCRdb to the early 2020s). About the investigation overall: AZD1222 recipients given second doses at about 4 weeks or at about 12 weeks were pooled, since spike-specific TCR depth and breadth were not found to differ between the two schedules. TCR sequencing covered fewer than 250 trial participants: 200 to 220 given two doses of AZD1222 and 26 given two doses of MenACWY control vaccine. Trial participants were enrolled by age into subgroups of 18-55, 56-69 and 70-plus years, and 148, 28 and 57 TCR-sequenced participants, respectively, were included in these subgroups.

The CDR3 regions of human TCRbeta chains were analyzed by immunosequencing. Per the authors' processing: Repertoire TCRs were matched against a reference library of SARS-CoV-2-specific TCRs generated with the MIRA antigen-specificity platform. Breadth was defined as the fraction of unique TCRs that were SARS-CoV-2-associated, and depth was defined as the fraction of total T cells that were SARS-CoV-2-associated. Using the MIRA data, each spike-specific TCR was assigned both to the spike region to which the TCR was reactive and to a CD4 or CD8 class. Log10-transformed breadth and depth values were compared by one-way ANOVA with Sidak's multiple comparisons tests. TCRdb retrieved this table from immuneACCESS and kept in-frame rearrangements only. Not all clones are present; in checked studies, unresolved V genes account for under half, and no reason is known for the remainder. The V and J calls and the clone size are those of that table, but D and trimming were determined from the DNA. This sample lists 70,000 to 90,000 clones; 70% to 85% were detected once. The ten largest clones take up 20% to 25% of the sample.

The germline V gene supplies CDR1 MDHEN and CDR2 SYDVKM. The V end loses 3 bases and the J end loses 6 bases, and a stretch of 9 bases separates them. Including cysteine and phenylalanine, the CDR3 has 12 amino acids. Only the CDR3 region is kept as DNA, spanning 36 bases read in frame from base 1. General conclusions and limits of the study: Conclusions about previously exposed vaccinees were limited because only six AZD1222 recipients were SARS-CoV-2 seropositive at baseline. Because no day 14 peak-response samples were available, the repertoires could be characterized only after the peak T cell response. Spike-specific TCR breadth and depth rose significantly after two AZD1222 doses compared with day 0 and with MenACWY recipients. Nearly half of unique spike-specific TCRs reportedly recognized epitopes outside regions mutated in the B.1.351 and B.1.1.7 variants. Most participants were white British and females outnumbered males, and the authors suggested that clonal diversity may have been underestimated. The 56-69-year group was small, and its depth increase did not reach significance, likely because of low power. Vaccine-associated CD4 TCRs spanned the whole spike protein, with dominant responses in regions 160-218 and 743-854.

The source is an adult in good health. The rearranged segments are TRBV28 and TRBJ2-7, with a tentative D gene TRBD2 over 5 matching bases. The sequences come from peripheral blood, collected on day 0 of AZD1222 vaccination. The bases are TGTGCCAGCAGTTTTACGGGATCCGAGCAGTACTTC. It translates to CASSFTGSEQYF.